Each of the 2 T cell receptor beta chains below was sequenced from the same sample in a study of cytomegalovirus exposure and HLA in healthy donors. 13 Jbeta primers and 60 Vbeta primers were used for the PCR. Profiled with immunoSEQ multiplex PCR; TCRdb holds only in-frame clones, not every one. The table lists about 100,000 clones, approximately 76% of them singletons. Sequenced: PBMCs. The receptors here all came from an older woman in good health and CMV-seropositive.

This clone was seen only a few times. The chain links TRBV25-1 to TRBJ1-4, with TRBD1 as a possible D gene (5 bases). The CDR3 is made up of 15 amino acids. V was pared by 5 bases and J by 5 bases, with 15 bases between. In germline, CDR1 is MGHDK, CDR2 SYGVNS. The CDR3 spells CASSSIQGPNEKLFF. The CDR3 DNA is TGTGCCAGCAGTTCCATTCAGGGTCCGAATGAAAAACTGTTTTTT.

In this sample, this clone turned up a few times. This chain joins TRBV6-5 and TRBJ1-1, with unresolved D. The CDR3 consists of 12 residues. Germline assignment: CDR1 MNHEY and CDR2 SVGAGI. Trimming removed 2 bases from V and 7 bases from J, with 8 bases in between. CDR3 amino acids: CASSYIRGEAFF. The CDR3 nucleotides are TGTGCCAGCAGTTACATCCGGGGTGAAGCTTTCTTT.